This T cell receptor (beta chain) came from a study of control samples from healthy donors and cancer patients. In germline, CDR1 is KGHDR, CDR2 SFDVKD. With 3 bases removed from V and 4 bases from J, the gap between germline ends came to 12 bases. This CDR3 has 15 amino acids. Some clones are missing from TCRdb's copy, which holds only in-frame ones; the method was immunoSEQ multiplex PCR. The table lists around 110,000 clones, roughly 91% of them singletons. Material for sequencing was blood. The V and J genes are TRBV24-1 and TRBJ1-3, with D possibly being TRBD1 (5 bases). The TCR comes from a woman between 70 and 85 years old in good health. DNA of the CDR3: TGTGCCACCAGTGATGGTCGGGACTTCGGAAACACCATATATTTT. Translated, it gives CATSDGRDFGNTIYF.